This passage covers 25 T cell receptor beta chains from one sample sequenced in a study of identical twins. TCRdb independently ran MiXCR on the 5' RACE reads; one entry per CDR3 protein. The repertoire includes hundreds of thousands of distinct CDR3 sequences, roughly 6% of them detected once, and about 2% sits in the top ten. Material for sequencing was naive T cells sorted from blood. The origin of the receptors is a man between 18 and 35 years old in good health.

This clonotype occurred many times. The V gene is TRBV27, the J gene TRBJ2-7; 7 bases are a match to TRBD2. V shed 3 bases, J shed 3 bases, and the junction held 14 bases outside the gene matches. The CDR3 spans 17 residues. Germline V gene data show CDR1 as MNHEY and CDR2 as SMNVEV (reference sequence). The CDR3 nucleotides are TGTGCCAGCAGTTTTTGGCCCGGGTCTAGCGGACTCTACGAGCAGTACTTC. This translates into CASSFWPGSSGLYEQYF.

This clonotype was counted at least ten times. The chain joins TRBV7-9 to TRBJ2-3; D remains ambiguous. The CDR3 has 12 amino acids. Germline loops: CDR1 SEHNR, CDR2 FQNEAQ (reference sequence). The germline V and J ends were trimmed by 8 bases and 5 bases, with 11 bases remaining between them. The CDR3 nucleotides are TGTGCCAGCGAGCTCGCGCGAGATACGCAGTATTTT. This sequence encodes CASELARDTQYF.

The chain combines TRBV27 with TRBJ1-6; D not certain. V lost 2 bases and J lost 2, with 13 bases in between. This CDR3 has 17 residues. Per the germline V gene, CDR1 is MNHEY and CDR2 is SMNVEV (reference sequence). The CDR3 region is CASSLIAPTTYNSPLHF. CDR3 nucleotides: TGTGCCAGCAGTTTAATCGCCCCGACGACCTATAATTCACCCCTCCACTTT.

This clonotype was counted only a few times. The chain has TRBV12-3 or TRBV12-4 and TRBJ2-2, with 7 nucleotides matching TRBD2. V was clipped by 1 base and J by 4 bases; unmatched bases: 3. This CDR3 is 15 amino acids long. The CDR3 reads CASSLGGGPTGELFF. In DNA form, the CDR3 reads TGTGCCAGCAGTTTAGGGGGAGGGCCCACCGGGGAGCTGTTTTTT.

At least ten counts were recorded for this clonotype. The gene calls are TRBV5-1 and TRBJ2-3, with D maybe TRBD1 (6 bases). The CDR3 is 14 residues long. Germline CDR1 and CDR2: SGHRS and YFSETQ. Trimming cost V 4 bases and J 2 bases, with 11 bases left between them. The CDR3, as DNA: TGCGCCAGCAGCCAAGGACAGACCACAGATACGCAGTATTTT. Its translation is CASSQGQTTDTQYF. The full variable domain, completed using reference TRBV5-1 and TRBJ2-3, is KAGVTQTPRYLIKTRGQQVTLSCSPISGHRSVSWYQQTPGQGLQFLFEYFSETQRNKGNFPGRFSGRQFSNSRSEMNVSTLELGDSALYLCASSQGQTTDTQYFGPGTRLTVL.

This clonotype has a count of ten or more. The chain recombines TRBV10-3 with TRBJ2-7; 8 nucleotides agree with TRBD1. The CDR3 length is 14 residues. CDR1 and CDR2 from the germline V gene are ENHRY and SYGVKD. The V segment lost 3 bases and the J segment 6 bases; nucleotides outside the gene matches: 7. The CDR3 is CAISDGTGPIEQYV. The CDR3 DNA sequence: TGTGCCATCAGTGACGGGACAGGACCTATCGAGCAGTACGTC.

This clonotype was detected a few times. The rearrangement uses TRBV5-1 and TRBJ2-7; 7 bases are shared with TRBD1. Germline V CDR1 and CDR2: SGHRS, YFSETQ. The CDR3 spans 16 residues. J was trimmed by 7 bases and V by 1 base; bases with no gene match: 14. As DNA, the CDR3 is TGCGCCAGCAGCTTGCGTGACAGGGCCACCCGCGCGGAGCAGTACGTC. Translated, it gives CASSLRDRATRAEQYV.

This clonotype was detected ten times or more. The chain links TRBV20-1 to TRBJ1-5; 7 positions agree with TRBD1. Germline values: CDR1 DFQATT, CDR2 SNEGSKA (reference sequence). J gave up 4 bases and V 6 bases, and 12 bases lay outside the gene matches. The CDR3 runs to 15 residues. The DNA for the CDR3 is TGCAGTGCCAGACCTAGGACAGGATTAAATCAGCCCCAGCATTTT. It translates to CSARPRTGLNQPQHF.

This clonotype has ten or more counts. The gene calls are TRBV10-3 and TRBJ2-7; D remains unclear. With 3 bases removed from V and 0 bases from J, the gap between germline ends came to 12 bases. Germline V CDR1 and CDR2: ENHRY, SYGVKD. The CDR3 consists of 15 residues. In DNA form, the CDR3 reads TGTGCCATCAGTGATGAAGGGCCTAGCTCCTACGAGCAGTACTTC. It translates to CAISDEGPSSYEQYF.

This chain links TRBV6-2 or TRBV6-3 with TRBJ2-5; D is possibly TRBD1 (6 bases). Per the germline V gene, CDR1 is MNHEY and CDR2 is SVGEGT. With 7 bases removed from V and 4 bases from J, the gap between germline ends came to 34 bases. The CDR3 runs to 20 residues. CDR3 DNA sequence: TGTGCCAGCACCCTCTTACCTGGGGGCGCGGGTGGTAAATTTGCAGAGACCCAGTACTTC. Translated: CASTLLPGGAGGKFAETQYF.

This clonotype was detected a few times. The chain employs TRBV28 and TRBJ1-5, with 7 bases that match TRBD1. CDR3 size: 17 residues. V shed 4 bases and J 6 bases; nucleotides not matched to a gene: 15. CDR1 and CDR2 from the germline V gene are MDHEN and SYDVKM. CDR3 nucleotide sequence: TGTGCCAGCAGTTCACCGGGACAGTTACGAGCAAGTCAGCCCCAGCATTTT. Amino acids: CASSSPGQLRASQPQHF.

In this sample, this clonotype turned up many times. This sequence joins TRBV12-3 or TRBV12-4 and TRBJ2-1; D might be TRBD2 (5 bases). The length of the CDR3 is 13 residues. V lost 9 bases and J 3 bases, leaving 12 bases between the germline ends. The chain's CDR3 is CARQGLVYNEQFF. The CDR3 DNA reads as TGTGCCAGACAAGGACTCGTCTACAATGAGCAGTTCTTC.

In this sample, this clonotype turned up many times. The V and J genes are TRBV15 and TRBJ2-6; D is undetermined. Germline V lookup: CDR1 LNHNV, CDR2 YYDKDF (reference sequence). The CDR3 covers 17 residues. Trimming left V 0 bases short and J 1 base short, with 10 bases between. The CDR3 spells CATSRDLIASGANVLTF. The CDR3 bases are TGTGCCACCAGCAGAGATTTAATTGCATCTGGGGCCAACGTCCTGACTTTC.

This clonotype was counted ten times or more. V gene TRBV20-1 combines with J gene TRBJ2-1; TRBD2 agrees at 9 bases. The CDR3 length is 15 residues. With 3 bases clipped from V and 3 bases from J, the junction kept 6 bases outside the gene matches. Germline V gives CDR1 DFQATT, CDR2 SNEGSKA (reference sequence). Here the CDR3 reads CSASPTSGGYNEQFF. The CDR3 DNA reads as TGCAGTGCTAGCCCGACTAGCGGAGGCTACAATGAGCAGTTCTTC.

This clonotype was seen many times. The chain is built from TRBV29-1 and TRBJ2-5; D not resolved. Per germline, CDR1 SQVTM and CDR2 ANQGSEA. V was shortened by 3 bases and J by 3 bases, with 23 bases between the two germline ends. This CDR3 is 17 amino acids long. CDR3 amino acids: CSVEEVGPKPTEETQYF. CDR3 nucleotides: TGCAGCGTTGAGGAAGTCGGACCGAAACCAACGGAAGAGACCCAGTACTTC.

This clonotype was observed at least ten times. The J gene is TRBJ1-1, the V gene TRBV10-3, with D unclear. The CDR3 length is 14 residues. Between the trimmed V and J ends, which lost 0 bases and 0 bases, there was a span of 5 bases. CDR1 and CDR2 (germline): ENHRY, SYGVKD. The CDR3 spells CAISESKLNTEAFF. The CDR3 DNA reads as TGTGCCATCAGTGAGTCTAAGTTGAACACTGAAGCTTTCTTT.

This clonotype showed up many times. V and J are TRBV5-1 and TRBJ2-1; no clear D gene. The ends were cut back, 4 bases at V and 3 bases at J, with 5 bases in the middle. Germline-derived CDR1 and CDR2 are SGHRS and YFSETQ. The CDR3 runs 12 residues. The CDR3: CASSGNYNEQFF. The CDR3 nucleotides are TGCGCCAGCAGCGGAAACTACAATGAGCAGTTCTTC.

This clonotype occurred many times. V and J are TRBV20-1 and TRBJ2-1; 7 bases map to TRBD1. Trimming removed 3 bases from V and 1 base from J; junction bases left unmatched: 9. Germline CDR1 and CDR2: DFQATT and SNEGSKA (reference sequence). This CDR3 is 16 amino acids long. The CDR3 region is CSASGRQGPSYNEQFF. Written as DNA, the CDR3 is TGCAGTGCTAGCGGAAGACAGGGCCCTTCCTACAATGAGCAGTTCTTC.

This clonotype was seen many times. DNA of the CDR3: TGTGCCAGCAGCTTGGAACGAACAGACGAAGATACGCAGTATTTT. Translating gives CASSLERTDEDTQYF. The chain is built from TRBV5-6 and TRBJ2-3, with D unresolved. V was cut by 0 bases and J by 5 bases, with 13 bases left in between. The CDR3 has 15 residues. CDR1 is SGHDT, CDR2 YYEEEE, per germline.

This clonotype has at least ten counts. The rearrangement links TRBV11-2 to TRBJ2-3; D remains unclear. Trimming stripped 1 base from V and 2 bases from J, with 7 bases between. The CDR3 covers 14 residues. Germline V gives CDR1 SGHAT, CDR2 FQNNGV. This CDR3 is CASSLAYDTDTQYF. In DNA, the CDR3 is TGTGCCAGCAGCTTAGCGTATGACACAGATACGCAGTATTTT. Looking up the rest from reference TRBV11-2 and TRBJ2-3 gives the full variable domain: EAGVAQSPRYKIIEKRQSVAFWCNPISGHATLYWYQQILGQGPKLLIQFQNNGVVDDSQLPKDRFSAERLKGVDSTLKIQPAKLEDSAVYLCASSLAYDTDTQYFGPGTRLTVL.

This clonotype was detected a few times. This chain links TRBV4-1 with TRBJ2-3; D could derive from TRBD1 or TRBD2 (6 bases each). CDR1 is MGHRA and CDR2 is YSYEKL in the germline V gene. The CDR3 is 15 residues long. Trimming pared 8 bases from V and 6 bases from J, leaving 21 bases between. Here the CDR3 reads CASSPIPGAEDTQYF. In DNA form, the CDR3 reads TGCGCCAGCTCCCCTATACCGGGGGCGGAGGATACGCAGTATTTT.

This clonotype was found many times. This chain uses TRBV15 with TRBJ2-7; D ambiguous. Germline CDR1 is LNHNV and CDR2 is YYDKDF (reference sequence). Trimming removed 0 bases from V and 5 bases from J, with 14 bases in between. The CDR3 is made up of 15 amino acids. The CDR3 spells CATSRDLNSLHEQYV. CDR3 sequence (DNA): TGTGCCACCAGCAGAGATCTGAACTCCCTCCACGAGCAGTACGTC.

This clonotype appeared many times. This chain connects TRBV4-2 to TRBJ1-1, with D tentatively TRBD1 (5 bases). Per the germline V gene, CDR1 is LGHNA and CDR2 is YNFKEQ. The ends were cut back, 0 bases at V and 1 base at J, with 15 bases in the middle. CDR3 size: 17 residues. CDR3 DNA: TGTGCCAGCAGCCAAGAAGCGCCTGGGACGGCGAACACTGAAGCTTTCTTT. Its protein is CASSQEAPGTANTEAFF.

There are a few counts of this clonotype. V and J are TRBV6-1 and TRBJ2-1; 10 bases are shared with TRBD2. Germline lookup yields CDR1 MNHNS and CDR2 SASEGT. V lost 5 bases and J lost 0; bases outside the gene matches: 4. The CDR3 runs 16 residues. The CDR3 region has the DNA TGTGCCAGCAGTCCGACTAGCGGGCCCTCCTACAATGAGCAGTTCTTC. Residues: CASSPTSGPSYNEQFF.

This clonotype was observed many times. The chain is built from TRBV29-1 and TRBJ1-1; D might be TRBD1 (5 bases). The CDR3 is 13 residues long. Germline-derived CDR1 and CDR2 are SQVTM and ANQGSEA. V was clipped by 2 bases and J by 1 base, with 8 bases between them. CDR3 in DNA: TGCAGCGTTGAACAGGGAACGAACACTGAAGCTTTCTTT. Residues: CSVEQGTNTEAFF.